Sequencing of this T cell receptor (beta chain) was carried out in a study of T cell responses to AZD1222 COVID-19 vaccine. Clones were sequenced by immunoSEQ multiplex PCR, and TCRdb holds only the in-frame ones, with some missing. The sample has about 120,000 clones, about 86% seen once; the top ten hold 12%. Overall study results and limits: Donors in the cohort were predominantly white British and more often female, and clonal diversity was possibly underestimated. Across spike, vaccine-associated CD4 TCRs were found, dominant at 160-218 and 743-854.

Remarks on this clone: Its target is not known.

The CDR3 runs 14 residues. Between the trimmed V and J ends, which lost 6 bases and 1 base, there was a span of 10 bases. CDR1 and CDR2 (germline): MDHEN, SYDVKM. Sequenced here: peripheral blood, sampled on day 0 of AZD1222 vaccination. The receptor was isolated from an adult in good health. The chain couples TRBV28 to TRBJ1-5; D not certain. CDR3 region: CASSQRRSNQPQHF. The CDR3 nucleotides are TGTGCCAGCAGCCAGCGGCGCAGCAATCAGCCCCAGCATTTT. Variable domain in full (rest from reference TRBV28 and TRBJ1-5): DVKVTQSSRYLVKRTGEKVFLECVQDMDHENMFWYRQDPGLGLRLIYFSYDVKMKEKGDIPEGYSVSREKKERFSLILESASTNQTSMYLCASSQRRSNQPQHFGDGTRLSIL.